Shown below are 3 T cell receptor beta chains from a single sample sequenced in a study of cytomegalovirus exposure and HLA in healthy donors. The PCR used 60 Vbeta and 13 Jbeta primers. Assay: immunoSEQ multiplex PCR; the TCRdb copy retains only in-frame clones and omits some. Of over 100,000 clones in the sample, about 70% were seen once. The sequencing sample was made of PBMCs. All receptors come from a male donor in good health and CMV-seronegative.

The gene calls are TRBV13 and TRBJ2-7; 8 bases are a match to TRBD2. The CDR3 covers 15 residues. The V segment lost 5 bases and the J segment 2 bases; nucleotides outside the gene matches: 8. Germline V gene sequence: CDR1 PRHDT, CDR2 FYEKMQ (reference sequence). DNA for the CDR3: TGTGCCAGCAGCCCGCGGCGGGAGGCAACCTACGAGCAGTACTTC. As protein: CASSPRREATYEQYF.

The chain recombines TRBV2 with TRBJ2-1; D gene unclear. CDR1 is SNHLY and CDR2 is FYNNEI in the germline V gene. V shed 6 bases and J shed 4 bases, with 7 bases lying between them. The length of the CDR3 is 12 residues. CDR3 sequence (DNA): TGTGCCAGCAGGCCCGGGTACAATGAGCAGTTCTTC. Amino acid sequence: CASRPGYNEQFF.

J is TRBJ2-2 and V is TRBV4-2; possible D gene TRBD1, 5 bases. The CDR3 has 16 amino acids. Germline V lookup: CDR1 LGHNA, CDR2 YNFKEQ. V was clipped by 4 bases and J by 7 bases, with 19 bases between them. CDR3 region: CASSPIKDINDGELFF. CDR3 nucleotides: TGTGCCAGCAGCCCTATAAAGGACATAAACGACGGGGAGCTGTTTTTT.